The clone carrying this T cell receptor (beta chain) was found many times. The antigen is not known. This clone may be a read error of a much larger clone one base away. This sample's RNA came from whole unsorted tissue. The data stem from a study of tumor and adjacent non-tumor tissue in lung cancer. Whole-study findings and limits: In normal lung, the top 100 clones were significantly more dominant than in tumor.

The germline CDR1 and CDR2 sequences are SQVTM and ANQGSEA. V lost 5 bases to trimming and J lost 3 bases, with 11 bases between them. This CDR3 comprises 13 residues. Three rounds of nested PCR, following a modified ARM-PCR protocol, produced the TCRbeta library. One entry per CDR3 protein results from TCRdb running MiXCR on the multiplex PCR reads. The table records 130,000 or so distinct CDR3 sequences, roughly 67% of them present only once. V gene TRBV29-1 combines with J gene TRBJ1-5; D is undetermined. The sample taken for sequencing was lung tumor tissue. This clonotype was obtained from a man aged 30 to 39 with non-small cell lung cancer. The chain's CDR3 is CSVYLGDNQPQHF. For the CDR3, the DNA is TGCAGCGTTTATCTGGGCGACAATCAGCCCCAGCATTTT.